One sample yielded the 3 T cell receptor beta chains listed below, sequenced in a study of radiotherapy plus CTLA-4 blockade in lung cancer. Sequencing used immunoSEQ multiplex PCR; TCRdb keeps in-frame clones, though not all of them. Among 35,000 to 55,000 clones listed, roughly three quarters were seen once. The source material was peripheral blood, sampled from a patient treated with radiotherapy plus ipilimumab. The receptors originated from a human donor with non-small cell lung cancer whose response to radiotherapy plus ipilimumab could not be evaluated.

This rearrangement joins TRBV28 to TRBJ2-7; 8 nucleotides line up with TRBD2. After removal of 6 bases from V and 7 bases from J, the junction contained 20 bases not matched to a gene. The germline V gene has CDR1 MDHEN and CDR2 SYDVKM. This CDR3 is 17 amino acids long. For the CDR3, the DNA is TGTGCCAGCAGCCAGCGACGTGGAAGTAGCGGGGTTGGAGAGCAGTACTTC. It yields the protein CASSQRRGSSGVGEQYF. Variable domain in full (rest from reference TRBV28 and TRBJ2-7): DVKVTQSSRYLVKRTGEKVFLECVQDMDHENMFWYRQDPGLGLRLIYFSYDVKMKEKGDIPEGYSVSREKKERFSLILESASTNQTSMYLCASSQRRGSSGVGEQYFGPGTRLTVT.

The chain carries TRBV5-5 and TRBJ1-1, with D perhaps matching TRBD1 (6 bases). Germline CDR1 reads SGHKS; CDR2 reads YYEKEE (reference sequence). CDR3 length equals 13 residues. The ends were cut back, 6 bases at V and 3 bases at J, with 12 bases in the middle. The DNA of the CDR3 is TGTGCCAGCACCCTACAGGGAGACACTGAAGCTTTCTTT. Amino acid sequence: CASTLQGDTEAFF.

This clone was detected only once. The rearrangement links TRBV11-2 to TRBJ2-3, with 7 bases that match TRBD2. V lost 3 bases to trimming and J lost 9 bases; unmatched junction nucleotides: 9. CDR3 length: 14 amino acids. Germline CDR1 SGHAT, CDR2 FQNNGV. CDR3 in amino acids: CASSFSGEWGTQYF. The CDR3 bases are TGTGCCAGCAGCTTCAGCGGGGAATGGGGGACGCAGTATTTT.